The 21 T cell receptor beta chains below all came from one sample that was sequenced in a study of shared clonotypes between healthy human individuals. Assay used: immunoSEQ multiplex PCR; TCRdb lists only in-frame clones, some missing. The table lists under 2.5 million clones, under 95% of them singletons. The sample consisted of naive CD4+ T cells from PBMCs. Subset in this sample: CD45RA+ positively selected. These TCRs come from a man aged 18 to 35 in good health. Some clones in this sample may be carry-over from other donors' samples.

As for this clone: The same CDR3 can be traced to other DNA sequences in this sample. This sequence joins TRBV5-4 and TRBJ2-3; 7 nucleotides align to TRBD1. This CDR3 contains 15 residues. V lost 0 bases and J lost 4; bases outside the gene matches: 5. Germline CDR1 reads SGHNT; CDR2 reads YYREEE (reference sequence). CDR3 in amino acids: CASSLDRGSADTQYF. In DNA, the CDR3 is TGTGCCAGCAGCTTGGACAGGGGTTCAGCAGATACGCAGTATTTT.

The V and J genes are TRBV28 and TRBJ1-3; D is undetermined. Germline CDR1 MDHEN, CDR2 SYDVKM. CDR3 length equals 16 residues. V lost 1 base and J lost 0, with 10 bases in between. CDR3 residues: CASSLSGTISGNTIYF. CDR3 DNA sequence: TGTGCCAGCAGTTTATCGGGCACTATCTCTGGAAACACCATATATTTT.

J is TRBJ2-3 and V is TRBV6-5; 9 bases fit TRBD2. J gave up 4 bases and V 7 bases, and 6 bases lay outside the gene matches. This CDR3 has 14 residues. CDR1 and CDR2 from the germline V gene are MNHEY and SVGAGI. The CDR3 is CASTSSGTSDTQYF. CDR3 nucleotide sequence: TGTGCCAGCACGTCTAGCGGGACGTCAGATACGCAGTATTTT.

The chain joins TRBV5-4 to TRBJ1-1; 8 bases fit TRBD1. CDR1 and CDR2 from the germline V gene are SGHNT and YYREEE (reference sequence). The V segment lost 2 bases and the J segment 0 bases; nucleotides outside the gene matches: 12. The CDR3 is made up of 18 amino acids. CDR3 protein: CASSFLRTGSFMNTEAFF. CDR3 bases: TGTGCCAGCAGCTTTTTGCGGACAGGGTCATTCATGAACACTGAAGCTTTCTTT.

This chain uses TRBV7-2 with TRBJ1-2, with D perhaps TRBD1 (6 bases). The CDR3 runs to 13 residues. Between the trimmed V and J ends, which lost 2 bases and 5 bases, there was a span of 9 bases. CDR1 SGHTA and CDR2 FQGNSA come from the germline V gene. The CDR3 bases are TGTGCCAGCAGCTTACTAGGACAGTATGGCTACACCTTC. It specifies CASSLLGQYGYTF.

The chain is built from TRBV5-4 and TRBJ2-5, with 14 positions matching TRBD2. This CDR3 contains 17 residues. Germline assignment: CDR1 SGHNT and CDR2 YYREEE (reference sequence). Trimming took 0 bases from V and 5 from J; bases not matched to a gene: 6. Here the CDR3 DNA reads TGTGCCAGCAGCTTGGCCGGGACTAGCGGGAGTGGGGAGACCCAGTACTTC. Its protein is CASSLAGTSGSGETQYF. Together with reference TRBV5-4 and TRBJ2-5, the CDR3 gives the full variable domain: ETGVTQSPTHLIKTRGQQVTLRCSSQSGHNTVSWYQQALGQGPQFIFQYYREEENGRGNFPPRFSGLQFPNYSSELNVNALELDDSALYLCASSLAGTSGSGETQYFGPGTRLLVL.

The chain uses TRBV27 and TRBJ2-7, with 8 bases matching TRBD1. Germline trimming cut 4 bases from V and 4 bases from J; bases unmatched to any gene: 9. Germline V gene sequence: CDR1 MNHEY, CDR2 SMNVEV (reference sequence). The CDR3 contains 15 residues. The CDR3: CASSWDRSSQYEQYF. In DNA form, the CDR3 reads TGTGCCAGCAGTTGGGACAGGTCTTCACAATACGAGCAGTACTTC.

V gene TRBV19 combines with J gene TRBJ1-2, with TRBD1 as a possible D gene (6 bases). The ends were cut back, 0 bases at V and 3 bases at J, with 17 bases in the middle. CDR3 length equals 17 residues. The germline V gene has CDR1 LNHDA and CDR2 SQIVND (reference sequence). The CDR3 is CASSIEHARGQYYGYTF. The CDR3 DNA reads as TGTGCCAGTAGTATAGAACACGCCCGAGGACAGTACTATGGCTACACCTTC. The whole variable domain, filled in from reference TRBV19 and TRBJ1-2, reads DGGITQSPKYLFRKEGQNVTLSCEQNLNHDAMYWYRQDPGQGLRLIYYSQIVNDFQKGDIAEGYSVSREKKESFPLTVTSAQKNPTAFYLCASSIEHARGQYYGYTFGSGTRLTVV.

The gene calls are TRBV7-3 and TRBJ1-1; a possible D gene is TRBD1 (5 bases). The CDR3 contains 14 residues. From germline, CDR1 is SGHTA and CDR2 FQGTGA. Trimming removed 5 bases at V and 5 bases at J, with 15 bases between. The CDR3 protein is CASSPLGVGTEAFF. The CDR3 nucleotides read TGTGCCAGCAGCCCCCTAGGGGTTGGGACTGAAGCTTTCTTT.

The chain couples TRBV9 to TRBJ2-1; D possibly matches TRBD1 or TRBD2 (5 bases each). The CDR3 has 14 residues. V lost 3 bases and J 6 bases, leaving 13 bases between the germline ends. Germline CDR1 is SGDLS and CDR2 is YYNGEE. Here the CDR3 reads CASSATGTPNEQFF. In DNA, the CDR3 is TGTGCCAGCAGCGCCACCGGGACGCCCAATGAGCAGTTCTTC.

This CDR3 reads CASSLRRNSGNTIYF. CDR3 DNA sequence: TGTGCCAGCAGCTTGCGACGGAACTCTGGAAACACCATATATTTT. The gene calls are TRBV7-2 and TRBJ1-3; unclear D gene. The CDR3 runs to 15 residues. Trimming took 3 bases from V and 0 from J, leaving 9 bases between them. CDR1 is SGHTA and CDR2 is FQGNSA in the germline V gene.

This sequence joins TRBV6-5 and TRBJ2-7, with D perhaps given as TRBD1 or TRBD2 (5 bases each). In germline, CDR1 is MNHEY, CDR2 SVGAGI. The ends were cut back, 6 bases at V and 6 bases at J, with 15 bases in the middle. This CDR3 region has 13 residues. This CDR3 is CASSQGRGTEQYF. The CDR3 region has the DNA TGTGCCAGCAGCCAGGGTCGAGGGACCGAGCAGTACTTC.

This clone was detected only once. The DNA of the CDR3 is TGTGCCAGCAGTTACTCTCCCGTAAACTCTGGCAATGAGCAGTTCTTC. This encodes CASSYSPVNSGNEQFF. J is TRBJ2-1 and V is TRBV6-5; D not resolved. The CDR3 covers 16 residues. V dropped 0 bases and J dropped 6 bases, with 15 bases sitting between them. Germline V gene data show CDR1 as MNHEY and CDR2 as SVGAGI.

The V and J genes are TRBV18 and TRBJ2-1, with TRBD1 matching 7 bases. Trimming cost V 5 bases and J 10 bases; bases outside gene matches: 8. In germline, CDR1 is KGHSH, CDR2 LQKENI. There are 13 residues in the CDR3. DNA for the CDR3: TGTGCCAGCTCATTGACAGGGATTAACGAGCAGTTCTTC. Amino acids: CASSLTGINEQFF. The full variable domain, rest sourced from reference TRBV18 and TRBJ2-1, is NAGVMQNPRHLVRRRGQEARLRCSPMKGHSHVYWYRQLPEEGLKFMVYLQKENIIDESGMPKERFSAEFPKEGPSILRIQQVVRGDSAAYFCASSLTGINEQFFGPGTRLTVL.

The chain combines TRBV28 with TRBJ2-1, with D perhaps given as TRBD1 or TRBD2 (5 bases each). The V gene's germline CDR1 is MDHEN and CDR2 SYDVKM. The CDR3 is 13 residues long. Deletions cut 6 bases from V and 4 bases from J, with 10 bases between. The CDR3 here is CASRGPGYNEQFF. The CDR3 coding sequence is TGTGCCAGCAGGGGACCAGGTTACAATGAGCAGTTCTTC.

The count of this clone is one. The V gene is TRBV5-1, the J gene TRBJ1-2; D is unresolved. Germline V gene data show CDR1 as SGHRS and CDR2 as YFSETQ. The CDR3 covers 15 residues. V gave up 4 bases and J gave up 4 bases, with 17 bases separating them. The CDR3 nucleotides are TGCGCCAGCAGCCTCCCGACCTCCGAGGGCTATGGCTACACCTTC. Encoded protein: CASSLPTSEGYGYTF.

The chain uses TRBV7-9 and TRBJ1-5; D is unresolved. The CDR3 runs to 14 residues. The V end lost 1 base, the J end lost 5 bases, and 9 bases lay between the germline ends. CDR1 is SEHNR and CDR2 is FQNEAQ in the germline V gene (reference sequence). Here the CDR3 reads CASSLDTHYQPQHF. The CDR3 nucleotides are TGTGCCAGCAGCTTAGACACGCACTATCAGCCCCAGCATTTT.

V and J are TRBV9 and TRBJ2-7; the D gene could be TRBD1 or TRBD2 (5 bases each). CDR1 SGDLS and CDR2 YYNGEE come from the germline V gene. V was pared by 3 bases and J by 6 bases, with 16 bases between. This CDR3 spans 14 amino acids. CDR3 in amino acids: CASSGRDPLGEQYF. CDR3 nucleotide sequence: TGTGCCAGCAGCGGCCGGGACCCCCTGGGCGAGCAGTACTTC.

The chain combines TRBV6-5 with TRBJ2-5, with 8 bases matching TRBD1. The CDR3 sequence is 15 residues long. Trimming took 6 bases from V and 5 from J; bases not matched to a gene: 11. CDR1 is MNHEY and CDR2 is SVGAGI in the germline V gene. CDR3 sequence (DNA): TGTGCCAGCAGGGGAGTCAGGGGGCGCGTGGAGACCCAGTACTTC. Translation gives CASRGVRGRVETQYF.

This rearrangement joins TRBV19 to TRBJ2-1, with unresolved D. Germline CDR1 is LNHDA and CDR2 is SQIVND (reference sequence). Trimming took 10 bases from V and 0 from J, leaving 16 bases between them. The CDR3 runs 15 residues. Here the CDR3 DNA reads TGTGCCACCATGTTTGCTGGGCCCTCCTACAATGAGCAGTTCTTC. Its protein product is CATMFAGPSYNEQFF.

The chain joins TRBV5-8 to TRBJ2-3; 13 nucleotides match TRBD2. The V segment lost 4 bases and the J segment 2 bases; nucleotides outside the gene matches: 4. The CDR3 has 16 residues. In germline, CDR1 is SGHTS, CDR2 YDEGEE. The CDR3: CASSQGLAGLTDTQYF. The CDR3 nucleotides are TGTGCCAGCAGCCAGGGACTAGCGGGACTCACAGATACGCAGTATTTT.